This T cell receptor beta chain was profiled in a study of beta chain features in type 1 diabetes. The overall study: Sorted cells examined across all samples numbered 107,917,701.

This clone has at least ten counts. Its specificity is not known. This sample also contains other DNA sequences that code for the same CDR3. General study results and limits: Any HLA-type effect on TCRB rearrangement remained unresolved here. Cells carrying high TCR expression could end up over-represented when cDNA is sequenced.

Isolated RNA was reverse transcribed in full, so expressed TCRB transcripts were sequenced. TCRdb's table, derived via immunoSEQ multiplex PCR, lists solely in-frame clones and lacks some. The table has under 250,000 clones, about 26% seen once; the top ten hold under 5%. The CDR3 is made up of 13 amino acids. V lost 5 bases to trimming and J lost 3 bases, with 10 bases between them. Germline loops: CDR1 SGHVS, CDR2 FNYEAQ. Sequenced input: central memory CD4+ T cells from blood. The chain is built from TRBV7-6 and TRBJ1-1; no clear D. This clonotype was obtained from a man under 40 in good health. The CDR3 reads CASSPIGDTEAFF. The DNA of the CDR3 is TGTGCCAGCAGCCCTATCGGGGACACTGAAGCTTTCTTT.